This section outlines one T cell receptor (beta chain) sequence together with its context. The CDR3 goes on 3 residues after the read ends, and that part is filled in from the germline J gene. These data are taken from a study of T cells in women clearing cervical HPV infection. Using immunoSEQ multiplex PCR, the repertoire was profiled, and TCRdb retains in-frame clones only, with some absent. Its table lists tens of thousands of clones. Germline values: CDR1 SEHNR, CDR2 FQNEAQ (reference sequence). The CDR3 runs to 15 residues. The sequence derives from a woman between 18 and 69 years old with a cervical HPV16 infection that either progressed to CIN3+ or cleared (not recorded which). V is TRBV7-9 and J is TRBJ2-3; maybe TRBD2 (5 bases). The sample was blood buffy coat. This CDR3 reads CASSLDPGVSETQYF. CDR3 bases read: TGTGCCAGCAGCTTAGATCCCGGGGTTAGTGAGACG.